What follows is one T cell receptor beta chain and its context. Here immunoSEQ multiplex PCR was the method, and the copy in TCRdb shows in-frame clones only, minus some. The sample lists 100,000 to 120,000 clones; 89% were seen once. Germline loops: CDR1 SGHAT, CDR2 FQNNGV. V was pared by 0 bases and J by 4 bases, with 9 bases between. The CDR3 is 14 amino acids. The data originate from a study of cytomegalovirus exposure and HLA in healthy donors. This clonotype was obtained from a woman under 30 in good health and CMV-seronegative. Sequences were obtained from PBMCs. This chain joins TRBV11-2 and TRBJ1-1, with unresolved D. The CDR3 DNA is TGTGCCAGCAGCTTAGATCTTAGCGGCACTGAAGCTTTCTTT. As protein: CASSLDLSGTEAFF.